Each of the 29 T cell receptor beta chains below was sequenced from the same sample in a study of blood T cells in healthy people across ages. Sample-barcoded 5' priming and a J-beta primer mix drove a second PCR of about 6 to 12 cycles. TCRdb reanalysed the 5' RACE reads using MiXCR and keeps one entry per CDR3 protein. The table lists approximately 700,000 distinct CDR3 sequences, about a third of them singletons. The sample consisted of blood. The receptors stem from a woman older than 75 in good health.

In regard to this clonotype: A much larger clone lies a single base off, so this may be a read error. This chain joins TRBV4-2 and TRBJ2-7, with 10 bases fitting TRBD1. V was pared by 0 bases and J by 5 bases, with 10 bases of the junction left unmatched. The CDR3 sequence is 17 residues long. CDR1 and CDR2 (germline): LGHNA, YNFKEQ. The CDR3 DNA sequence: TGTGCCAGCAGCCAAGACCAAAGGGGACAGGGGTGCAACGAGCAGTACTTC. Translation: CASSQDQRGQGCNEQYF.

The chain employs TRBV9 and TRBJ2-7, with D hard to call. Germline values: CDR1 SGDLS, CDR2 YYNGEE. This CDR3 is 15 amino acids long. V shed 5 bases and J shed 7 bases, with 22 bases lying between them. DNA for the CDR3: TGTGCCAGCAGTTTAGGGTACTTTTCTTACAATGAGCAGTACTTC. This encodes CASSLGYFSYNEQYF.

This clonotype was seen more than once but under ten times. The V and J genes are TRBV7-2 and TRBJ2-3, with D uncertain. The length of the CDR3 is 15 residues. Germline V gene data show CDR1 as SGHTA and CDR2 as FQGNSA. Trimming removed 3 bases at V and 1 base at J, with 11 bases between. The CDR3 region is CASSFVDGRTDTQYF. The CDR3 nucleotides are TGTGCCAGCAGCTTTGTCGACGGGCGCACAGATACGCAGTATTTT.

This clonotype was detected ten times or more. This chain links TRBV4-1 with TRBJ2-1, with D possibly matching TRBD1 (7 bases). The V gene lost 2 bases and the J gene lost 5 bases, with 13 bases spanning the gap. This CDR3 contains 15 residues. Germline V CDR1 and CDR2: MGHRA, YSYEKL. The CDR3 nucleotides are TGCGCCAGCAGCCAACAGGGGGAGGTTAACAATGAGCAGTTCTTC. Encoded protein: CASSQQGEVNNEQFF.

This clonotype was recorded at least ten times. The chain carries TRBV7-2 and TRBJ2-7; D uncertain. Trimming removed 5 bases from V and 5 bases from J, with 10 bases in between. This CDR3 has 12 residues. Germline V gives CDR1 SGHTA, CDR2 FQGNSA. The CDR3 loop reads CASSRDVNEQYF. The CDR3 coding sequence is TGTGCCAGCAGCCGTGACGTGAACGAGCAGTACTTC.

V and J are TRBV18 and TRBJ2-5, with D tentatively TRBD2 (6 bases). Judging by the DNA end, TRBJ2-7 fits better; the J call may be wrong. Per germline, CDR1 KGHSH and CDR2 LQKENI. The CDR3 spans 16 residues. In nucleotides, the CDR3 is TGTGCCAGCCCACTCTCCGGGACTCTACTATCCTACGAGCAGTACTTC. Residues: CASPLSGTLLSYEQYF.

This clonotype came up many times. One end of the junction is discordant with germline, which a read error may explain. The V gene is TRBV7-7, the J gene TRBJ2-1; a possible D gene is TRBD2 (5 bases). Germline CDR1 and CDR2: SSHAT and FNYEAQ (reference sequence). This CDR3 contains 13 residues. The CDR3 sequence is CASSLALNNEQFF. The DNA of the CDR3 is TGTGCTAGCAGCTTAGCGCTAAACAATGAGCAGTTCTTC.

This clonotype has just a few counts. V is TRBV5-4 and J is TRBJ2-5, with 7 bases identical to TRBD1. Germline CDR1 reads SGHNT; CDR2 reads YYREEE (reference sequence). This CDR3 has 13 amino acids. V was pared by 2 bases and J by 7 bases, with 5 bases of the junction left unmatched. In nucleotides, the CDR3 is TGTGCCAGCAGCTTTGGACAGGATGGGACCCAGTACTTC. Translation: CASSFGQDGTQYF.

The sample holds a few counts of this clonotype. The chain uses TRBV7-9 and TRBJ1-1, with 7 nucleotides matching TRBD1. V was pared by 5 bases and J by 3 bases, with 9 bases of the junction left unmatched. The CDR3 is 15 residues long. Germline V gene sequence: CDR1 SEHNR, CDR2 FQNEAQ (reference sequence). The CDR3 DNA reads TGTGCCAGCAGCCCACAGGGGCCGGTGGACACTGAAGCTTTCTTT. Its translation is CASSPQGPVDTEAFF.

The chain couples TRBV20-1 to TRBJ2-3, with D tentatively TRBD2 (7 bases). This CDR3 region has 16 residues. Germline lookup yields CDR1 DFQATT and CDR2 SNEGSKA (reference sequence). The germline V and J ends were trimmed by 1 base and 3 bases, with 17 bases remaining between them. This CDR3 reads CSARVLGGGQTDTQYF. The CDR3 region has the DNA TGCAGTGCTAGAGTTTTGGGGGGGGGACAAACAGATACGCAGTATTTT.

This clonotype appeared many times. The chain carries TRBV29-1 and TRBJ2-1, with TRBD1 as a possible D gene (6 bases). V lost 7 bases to trimming and J lost 6 bases, with 16 bases between them. Germline V lookup: CDR1 SQVTM, CDR2 ANQGSEA. The CDR3 contains 13 residues. The CDR3 DNA reads TGCAGCGGACGGACAGCGAGGATCAATGAGCAGTTCTTC. It specifies CSGRTARINEQFF.

This clonotype was observed at least ten times. The chain employs TRBV10-3 and TRBJ2-3, with TRBD2 matching over 11 bases. Trimming removed 3 bases from V and 4 bases from J; junction bases left unmatched: 3. CDR1 and CDR2 (germline): ENHRY, SYGVKD. The CDR3 is made up of 15 amino acids. The CDR3 protein is CAISDSGGASDTQYF. Here the CDR3 DNA reads TGTGCCATCAGTGATAGCGGGGGGGCCTCAGATACGCAGTATTTT.

About this clonotype: With a much larger clone just one base away, this may be a read error. This chain uses TRBV5-1 with TRBJ1-1; D is perhaps TRBD1 (5 bases). Germline V gene data show CDR1 as SGHRS and CDR2 as YFSETQ. The CDR3 sequence is 15 residues long. The CDR3 nucleotides read TGCGCCAGCGGCTTGGGGCATGGGGTGAGCACTGAAGCTTTCTTT. Its translation: CASGLGHGVSTEAFF.

This clonotype appeared a single time. This sequence may be a read error, since a much larger clone differs from it by one base. V gene TRBV28 combines with J gene TRBJ1-2; D is ambiguous. The CDR3 covers 15 residues. The germline gives CDR1 MDHEN, CDR2 SYDVKM. CDR3 DNA: TGTGCCAGCAGTTCTGCGGGATTGGGTACCTATGGCTGCACCTTC. This gives the protein CASSSAGLGTYGCTF.

The V gene is TRBV7-4, the J gene TRBJ2-1; 9 bases match TRBD1. The CDR3 length is 15 residues. CDR1 is SGHVT, CDR2 SQSDAQ, per germline. The V and J ends lost 6 bases and 5 bases, in that order; junction bases with no gene match: 8. CDR3 in amino acids: CASSHRDRVDNEQFF. The DNA for the CDR3 is TGTGCCAGCAGTCATCGGGACAGGGTAGACAATGAGCAGTTCTTC.

V and J are TRBV19 and TRBJ2-1, with 12 nucleotides matching TRBD1. The V gene end was trimmed by 7 bases and the J gene end by 8 bases; junction bases not matched to a gene: 9. The CDR3 loop spans 15 amino acids. Germline CDR1 LNHDA, CDR2 SQIVND (reference sequence). DNA of the CDR3: TGTGCCAGTAAGCAGCGGGACAGGGGGCAATATGAGCAGTTCTTC. It yields the protein CASKQRDRGQYEQFF.

This clonotype showed up many times. The chain carries TRBV20-1 and TRBJ2-1, with 12 bases aligning to TRBD2. Looked up from germline, CDR1 is DFQATT and CDR2 is SNEGSKA (reference sequence). The CDR3 consists of 16 residues. V lost 3 bases, J lost 7 bases, and 10 bases stayed unmatched. The CDR3 sequence: CSARALAGGAGNEQFF. CDR3 coding DNA: TGCAGTGCTAGGGCCCTAGCGGGGGGGGCCGGGAATGAGCAGTTCTTC.

CDR3 DNA sequence: TGTGCCAGCAGCTTATTAATCACAGATACGCAGTATTTT. This codes for CASSLLITDTQYF. The chain couples TRBV7-2 to TRBJ2-3, with D unclear. Germline CDR1 and CDR2: SGHTA and FQGNSA. This CDR3 has 13 amino acids. V was clipped by 2 bases and J by 2 bases, with 5 bases between them.

V gene TRBV7-2 combines with J gene TRBJ2-3, with 8 bases matching TRBD2. V gave up 5 bases and J gave up 6 bases; unmatched junction bases: 13. Per the germline V gene, CDR1 is SGHTA and CDR2 is FQGNSA. The CDR3 has 16 residues. In DNA, the CDR3 is TGTGCCAGCAGCCCGATAGGGACTAGTGGTTTTGATACGCAGTATTTT. This encodes CASSPIGTSGFDTQYF.

Worth noting for this clonotype: The junction and the germline gene differ at one end; a read error may be behind it. The V gene is TRBV20-1, the J gene TRBJ2-7; 7 bases match TRBD1. Looked up from germline, CDR1 is DFQATT and CDR2 is SNEGSKA (reference sequence). This CDR3 has 14 amino acids. The CDR3 DNA reads TGCTGTGCTACAAGGCAGGGGGATAGCTACGAGCAGTACTTC. This encodes CCATRQGDSYEQYF.

V usage is TRBV6-1 and J usage is TRBJ1-5; D perhaps matches TRBD1 (6 bases). This CDR3 is built from 15 residues. V shed 6 bases and J shed 2 bases, with 14 bases lying between them. Germline CDR1 MNHNS, CDR2 SASEGT. CDR3 sequence: CASSIQGKGNQPQHF. CDR3 coding DNA: TGTGCCAGCAGCATACAGGGAAAGGGCAATCAGCCCCAGCATTTT.

This clonotype was picked up many times. This chain uses TRBV6-1 with TRBJ1-2, with D tentatively TRBD1 (5 bases). Germline CDR1 MNHNS, CDR2 SASEGT. V lost 6 bases and J lost 7, with 15 bases in between. The CDR3 runs to 13 residues. In DNA, the CDR3 is TGTGCCAGCAGGGGCAGGGCGACTGGTGGCTACACCTTC. Residues: CASRGRATGGYTF.

This chain joins TRBV7-2 and TRBJ2-7, with 11 nucleotides matching TRBD2. The J call may not be correct, given that the DNA end is closer to TRBJ2-4. The CDR3 is 16 amino acids. Germline lookup yields CDR1 SGHTA and CDR2 FQGNSA. CDR3 bases: TGTGCCAGCAGCCAAGTTCTAGCGGGGGGCCTCAACATTCAGTACTTC. Its translation: CASSQVLAGGLNIQYF.

With respect to this clonotype: A read error may explain this, as a much larger clone is one base away. The chain has TRBV25-1 and TRBJ2-1; 7 bases are a match to TRBD2. The J call is in doubt because the DNA end fits TRBJ2-7 better. Germline-derived CDR1 and CDR2 are MGHDK and SYGVNS. CDR3 length: 15 amino acids. DNA of the CDR3: TGTGCCAGCAGTGAATTGGGGGGGTTCTACAATGAGCAGTACTTC. It specifies CASSELGGFYNEQYF.

This clonotype was recorded many times. The rearrangement joins TRBV4-3 to TRBJ2-3, with D uncertain. CDR1 LGHNA and CDR2 YSLEER come from the germline V gene. Deletions cut 0 bases from V and 1 base from J, with 14 bases between. CDR3 length equals 17 residues. Here the CDR3 DNA reads TGCGCCAGCAGCCAAGAAGCCGCCAGGTCCCGCACAGATACGCAGTATTTT. As protein: CASSQEAARSRTDTQYF.

There are many counts of this clonotype. The chain carries TRBV9 and TRBJ2-1; weak D call: TRBD2 (5 bases). Germline-derived CDR1 and CDR2 are SGDLS and YYNGEE. This CDR3 has 15 amino acids. The V gene lost 0 bases and the J gene lost 6 bases, with 13 bases spanning the gap. The CDR3 protein is CASSVGSGVPNEQFF. For the CDR3, the DNA is TGTGCCAGCAGCGTAGGGTCCGGGGTCCCCAATGAGCAGTTCTTC. Full variable domain (rest looked up from reference TRBV9 and TRBJ2-1): DSGVTQTPKHLITATGQRVTLRCSPRSGDLSVYWYQQSLDQGLQFLIQYYNGEERAKGNILERFSAQQFPDLHSELNLSSLELGDSALYFCASSVGSGVPNEQFFGPGTRLTVL.

In its sample, this clonotype was seen a few times. J is TRBJ1-5 and V is TRBV6-1, with D unclear. CDR1 and CDR2 (germline): MNHNS, SASEGT. V was shortened by 7 bases and J by 2 bases, with 6 bases between the two germline ends. CDR3 length: 12 residues. The CDR3 region is CASTRGNQPQHF. The CDR3 nucleotides read TGTGCCAGCACCCGAGGCAATCAGCCCCAGCATTTT.

This clonotype showed up just a few times. The V gene is TRBV24-1, the J gene TRBJ1-5; D unresolved. The germline V gene encodes CDR1 KGHDR and CDR2 SFDVKD. This CDR3 region has 14 residues. The V and J ends lost 3 bases and 2 bases respectively, with 7 bases between them. The CDR3 DNA reads as TGTGCCACCAGTGATAGGAGACGCAATCAGCCCCAGCATTTT. Translated, it gives CATSDRRRNQPQHF.

This clonotype was recorded many times. The rearrangement links TRBV12-3 or TRBV12-4 to TRBJ1-1; no firm D call. The CDR3 spans 12 residues. Trimming removed 6 bases from V and 2 bases from J, with 7 bases in between. The CDR3 sequence: CASSWYNTEAFF. CDR3 DNA sequence: TGTGCCAGCAGCTGGTATAACACTGAAGCTTTCTTT.